A selection of T cell receptor beta chains follows, all from one sample in a study of shared clonotypes between healthy human individuals. Here immunoSEQ multiplex PCR was the method, and the copy in TCRdb shows in-frame clones only, minus some. The data show 1,500,000 or so clones, just under 99% seen once. Source material: naive CD4+ T cells sorted from blood. The receptors originated from a man aged 25-40 years in good health. The CDR3 runs from the conserved cysteine through the conserved F or W. Each record gives: V gene, J gene, D gene, clone size, CDR3 protein, CDR3 DNA. D genes are given only for firm matches. For some rows the clone size is stated as once, few or many, or as a class when expanded; others skip it.

V: TRBV15
J: TRBJ2-2
D: .
size: few
CDR3: CATSRGNTGELFF
DNA: TGTGCCACCAGCAGAGGAAACACCGGGGAGCTGTTTTTT

V: TRBV28
J: TRBJ2-7
D: TRBD1
size: .
CDR3: CASSFLGQAPYEQYF
DNA: TGTGCCAGCAGTTTTCTTGGACAGGCTCCCTACGAGCAGTACTTC

V: TRBV11-3
J: TRBJ2-2
D: .
size: .
CDR3: CASSPHRGRGATGELFF
DNA: TGTGCCAGCAGCCCTCATAGGGGGCGGGGGGCCACCGGGGAGCTGTTTTTT

V: TRBV11-2
J: TRBJ2-7
D: .
size: .
CDR3: CASSSWLGSGEQYF
DNA: TGTGCCAGCAGCTCGTGGTTAGGGTCGGGGGAGCAGTACTTC

V: TRBV25-1
J: TRBJ1-4
D: .
size: .
CDR3: CASSDKRPATNEKLFF
DNA: TGTGCCAGCAGTGATAAGAGGCCTGCAACTAATGAAAAACTGTTTTTT

V: TRBV5-5
J: TRBJ1-2
D: .
size: .
CDR3: CASSFYGAGGYTF
DNA: TGTGCCAGCAGCTTCTACGGGGCCGGTGGCTACACCTTC

V: TRBV27
J: TRBJ2-3
D: .
size: .
CDR3: CASRSADTQYF
DNA: TGTGCCAGCAGATCCGCAGATACGCAGTATTTT

V: TRBV5-4
J: TRBJ2-7
D: .
size: .
CDR3: CASSPRPTGGEQYF
DNA: TGTGCCAGCAGCCCGAGGCCTACCGGAGGCGAGCAGTACTTC

V: TRBV28
J: TRBJ1-1
D: .
size: .
CDR3: CACGGEAFF
DNA: TGTGCCTGTGGAGGTGAAGCTTTCTTT

V: TRBV5-1
J: TRBJ2-5
D: .
size: .
CDR3: CASSLPRDTIGETQYF
DNA: TGCGCCAGCAGCCTTCCCCGGGACACCATCGGGGAGACCCAGTACTTC

V: TRBV25-1
J: TRBJ1-1
D: TRBD1
size: .
CDR3: CASRGTGGNTEAFF
DNA: TGTGCCAGCAGAGGGACAGGGGGCAACACTGAAGCTTTCTTT

V: TRBV5-1
J: TRBJ1-1
D: .
size: .
CDR3: CASSRRGFVNTEAFF
DNA: TGCGCCAGCAGTCGCCGGGGGTTTGTGAACACTGAAGCTTTCTTT

V: TRBV10-1
J: TRBJ2-5
D: .
size: .
CDR3: CASSESRGGPETQYF
DNA: TGCGCCAGCAGTGAGTCGAGGGGGGGCCCAGAGACCCAGTACTTC

V: TRBV5-1
J: TRBJ2-5
D: .
size: .
CDR3: CASSPGQQETQYF
DNA: TGCGCCAGCAGCCCCGGACAGCAAGAGACCCAGTACTTC

V: TRBV7-2
J: TRBJ1-5
D: .
size: .
CDR3: CASSPAAGSNQPQHF
DNA: TGTGCCAGCAGCCCAGCAGCGGGAAGCAATCAGCCCCAGCATTTT

V: TRBV5-1
J: TRBJ2-7
D: .
size: .
CDR3: CASSLVGQAGGEQYF
DNA: TGCGCCAGCAGCTTGGTGGGACAGGCGGGGGGCGAGCAGTACTTC

V: TRBV7-8
J: TRBJ1-4
D: .
size: once
CDR3: CASSGDPWMVEKLFF
DNA: TGTGCCAGCAGCGGGGACCCGTGGATGGTTGAAAAACTGTTTTTT

V: TRBV7-2
J: TRBJ1-5
D: .
size: .
CDR3: CASSLAPGAQQPQHF
DNA: TGTGCCAGCAGCTTAGCGCCGGGGGCGCAACAGCCCCAGCATTTT

V: TRBV13
J: TRBJ1-3
D: TRBD1
size: once
CDR3: CASRIGQGSSGNTIYF
DNA: TGTGCCAGCAGGATAGGACAGGGCTCTTCTGGAAACACCATATATTTT

V: TRBV5-1
J: TRBJ2-1
D: TRBD1
size: .
CDR3: CASSLGQGSEQFF
DNA: TGCGCCAGCAGCTTGGGACAGGGAAGTGAGCAGTTCTTC

V: TRBV11-2
J: TRBJ2-1
D: .
size: .
CDR3: CASSLVFTAATYNEQFF
DNA: TGTGCCAGCAGCTTAGTGTTTACCGCGGCTACCTACAATGAGCAGTTCTTC

V: TRBV18
J: TRBJ1-1
D: TRBD1
size: .
CDR3: CASSLDRFVPNTEAFF
DNA: TGTGCCAGCTCACTGGACAGGTTCGTACCGAACACTGAAGCTTTCTTT

V: TRBV15
J: TRBJ2-2
D: .
size: once
CDR3: CATRGSGVRTGELFF
DNA: TGTGCCACCAGGGGTTCAGGGGTCCGGACCGGGGAGCTGTTTTTT

V: TRBV5-5
J: TRBJ2-1
D: TRBD1
size: .
CDR3: CASSLLTGASYNEQFF
DNA: TGTGCCAGCAGCTTGTTAACAGGGGCGTCCTACAATGAGCAGTTCTTC

V: TRBV5-6
J: TRBJ1-2
D: .
size: .
CDR3: CASSITGSRGYTF
DNA: TGTGCCAGCAGCATCACAGGGAGTCGTGGCTACACCTTC

V: TRBV7-8
J: TRBJ1-5
D: .
size: .
CDR3: CASSLLGGPGQPQHF
DNA: TGTGCCAGCAGCTTACTTGGGGGCCCGGGACAGCCCCAGCATTTT

V: TRBV7-9
J: TRBJ2-7
D: TRBD1
size: .
CDR3: CASSLVPGTGISEQYF
DNA: TGTGCCAGCAGCTTAGTTCCCGGGACAGGAATTAGCGAGCAGTACTTC

V: TRBV18
J: TRBJ1-1
D: .
size: once
CDR3: CASSPDTGRYTEAFF
DNA: TGTGCCAGCTCACCAGATACAGGGCGGTACACTGAAGCTTTCTTT

V: TRBV21-1
J: TRBJ2-5
D: .
size: .
CDR3: CASSKSRAGEETQYF
DNA: TGTGCCAGCAGCAAAAGTCGGGCGGGCGAGGAGACCCAGTACTTC

V: TRBV18
J: TRBJ1-1
D: .
size: .
CDR3: CASSPGVMNTEAFF
DNA: TGTGCCAGCTCACCGGGGGTCATGAACACTGAAGCTTTCTTT

V: TRBV7-9
J: TRBJ2-3
D: .
size: .
CDR3: CASSPRNYGTDTQYF
DNA: TGTGCCAGCAGCCCAAGGAACTATGGCACAGATACGCAGTATTTT

V: TRBV5-1
J: TRBJ2-7
D: .
size: .
CDR3: CASSLAPTTEEQYF
DNA: TGCGCCAGCAGCTTGGCCCCTACTACAGAAGAGCAGTACTTC

V: TRBV7-9
J: TRBJ2-5
D: .
size: .
CDR3: CASSLGGVIQQETQYF
DNA: TGTGCCAGCAGCTTAGGCGGGGTTATCCAGCAAGAGACCCAGTACTTC

V: TRBV6-6
J: TRBJ2-5
D: .
size: .
CDR3: CASSPTGVGETQYF
DNA: TGTGCCAGCAGTCCGACAGGCGTCGGAGAGACCCAGTACTTC

V: TRBV5-1
J: TRBJ1-4
D: .
size: once
CDR3: CASSLGVQGAGEKLFF
DNA: TGCGCCAGCAGCTTGGGCGTACAGGGAGCGGGTGAAAAACTGTTTTTT

V: TRBV10-3
J: TRBJ2-1
D: .
size: .
CDR3: CAIRTAPSEGNEQFF
DNA: TGTGCCATCAGAACCGCCCCCTCGGAGGGCAATGAGCAGTTCTTC

V: TRBV7-2
J: TRBJ2-1
D: .
size: .
CDR3: CASSLVRNYNEQFF
DNA: TGTGCCAGCAGCTTAGTCAGGAACTACAATGAGCAGTTCTTC

V: TRBV2
J: TRBJ2-1
D: TRBD1
size: .
CDR3: CASSKDRGSYNEQFF
DNA: TGTGCCAGCAGTAAGGACAGGGGCTCCTACAATGAGCAGTTCTTC

V: TRBV29-1
J: TRBJ2-5
D: .
size: .
CDR3: CSVEQGEETQYF
DNA: TGCAGCGTTGAACAGGGAGAAGAGACCCAGTACTTC

V: TRBV6-5
J: TRBJ2-7
D: TRBD1
size: .
CDR3: CASSQDRVTSYEQYF
DNA: TGTGCCAGCAGTCAGGACAGGGTCACCTCCTACGAGCAGTACTTC

V: TRBV12-5
J: TRBJ2-1
D: TRBD2
size: .
CDR3: CASGAATSGSYEQFF
DNA: TGTGCTAGTGGTGCCGCGACTAGCGGGAGCTATGAGCAGTTCTTC

V: TRBV2
J: TRBJ2-7
D: .
size: .
CDR3: CASSEGSGSTRGSYEQYF
DNA: TGTGCCAGCAGTGAAGGCTCGGGAAGTACTAGAGGGTCCTACGAGCAGTACTTC

V: TRBV15
J: TRBJ2-2
D: .
size: once
CDR3: CATSRGVSRQPGELFF
DNA: TGTGCCACCAGCAGAGGGGTCTCCCGCCAACCCGGGGAGCTGTTTTTT

V: TRBV10-2
J: TRBJ1-5
D: TRBD1
size: .
CDR3: CASSRGQTNQPQHF
DNA: TGCGCCAGCAGCCGGGGACAGACCAATCAGCCCCAGCATTTT

V: TRBV18
J: TRBJ2-7
D: .
size: .
CDR3: CASSPTQGYEQYF
DNA: TGTGCCAGCTCACCGACACAGGGTTACGAGCAGTACTTC

V: TRBV14
J: TRBJ2-1
D: .
size: .
CDR3: CASSQAQRGGYYNEQFF
DNA: TGTGCCAGCAGCCAAGCTCAGCGAGGAGGTTACTACAATGAGCAGTTCTTC

V: TRBV11-2
J: TRBJ2-2
D: TRBD2
size: .
CDR3: CASSLGLSGSPGELFF
DNA: TGTGCCAGCAGCTTGGGTCTTAGCGGGAGTCCCGGGGAGCTGTTTTTT

V: TRBV5-5
J: TRBJ2-1
D: .
size: .
CDR3: CASIILPDPGGYNEQFF
DNA: TGTGCCAGCATCATTTTACCGGACCCAGGAGGTTACAATGAGCAGTTCTTC

V: TRBV7-9
J: TRBJ2-1
D: .
size: once
CDR3: CASSLTGVANEQFF
DNA: TGTGCCAGCAGCTTAACGGGAGTGGCCAATGAGCAGTTCTTC

V: TRBV18
J: TRBJ2-1
D: .
size: few
CDR3: CASSLSSYNEQFF
DNA: TGTGCCAGCTCACTGAGCTCCTACAATGAGCAGTTCTTC

V: TRBV30
J: TRBJ1-2
D: .
size: .
CDR3: CAWGQYGYTF
DNA: TGTGCCTGGGGCCAATATGGCTACACCTTC

V: TRBV18
J: TRBJ2-1
D: .
size: .
CDR3: CASSPSMNEQFF
DNA: TGTGCCAGCTCACCTTCGATGAATGAGCAGTTCTTC

V: TRBV15
J: TRBJ2-7
D: .
size: .
CDR3: CATSRDTWEKQYF
DNA: TGTGCCACCAGCAGAGATACGTGGGAGAAGCAGTACTTC

V: TRBV10-3
J: TRBJ1-3
D: TRBD1
size: .
CDR3: CAISGTGAGNTIYF
DNA: TGTGCCATCAGTGGGACAGGGGCTGGAAACACCATATATTTT

V: TRBV19
J: TRBJ1-2
D: .
size: .
CDR3: CASSIPPSYGYTF
DNA: TGTGCCAGTAGTATCCCCCCGTCTTATGGCTACACCTTC

V: TRBV5-6
J: TRBJ2-1
D: .
size: .
CDR3: CASSLGLAHNEQFF
DNA: TGTGCCAGCAGCTTGGGTCTAGCGCACAATGAGCAGTTCTTC

V: TRBV29-1
J: TRBJ1-1
D: .
size: .
CDR3: CSDTGTQTEAFF
DNA: TGCAGCGACACCGGGACACAAACTGAAGCTTTCTTT

V: TRBV15
J: TRBJ2-7
D: .
size: .
CDR3: CATSRDQSYEQYF
DNA: TGTGCCACCAGCAGAGATCAGTCCTACGAGCAGTACTTC

V: TRBV9
J: TRBJ2-1
D: TRBD2
size: .
CDR3: CASSVGGTRGHEQFF
DNA: TGTGCCAGCAGCGTGGGAGGGACTAGGGGACATGAGCAGTTCTTC

V: TRBV25-1
J: TRBJ1-5
D: TRBD1
size: once
CDR3: CASSQQGTQPQHF
DNA: TGTGCCAGCAGCCAACAGGGGACTCAGCCCCAGCATTTT